Listed below are T cell receptor beta chains from one sample, sequenced in a study of shared clonotypes between healthy human individuals. Sequenced by immunoSEQ multiplex PCR; TCRdb stores in-frame clones only, minus some. The table lists some 2,000,000 clones, roughly 95% of them singletons, with 0.13% in the top ten. Sequencing used naive CD4+ T cells sorted from blood. These receptors came from a young man in good health. Both conserved end residues are part of each CDR3. The order of the fields is clone size, J gene, V gene, D gene, CDR3 DNA, CDR3 protein. A D gene is named only where the DNA matches it firmly. Clone sizes are given selectively: once, few, many, or a class where the clone is expanded.

clone size: -; J gene: TRBJ2-7; V gene: TRBV18; D gene: TRBD1; CDR3 DNA: TGTGCCAGCTCACCATCGGGACAGGAAGCCTACGAGCAGTACTTC; CDR3 protein: CASSPSGQEAYEQYF
clone size: -; J gene: TRBJ1-1; V gene: TRBV19; D gene: -; CDR3 DNA: TGTGCCAGTACCCGGACCGCGAACACTGAAGCTTTCTTT; CDR3 protein: CASTRTANTEAFF
clone size: -; J gene: TRBJ2-5; V gene: TRBV5-1; D gene: TRBD1; CDR3 DNA: TGCGCCAGCAGCTCGGGACAGGGGGTCGGGCAAGAGACCCAGTACTTC; CDR3 protein: CASSSGQGVGQETQYF
clone size: -; J gene: TRBJ2-2; V gene: TRBV4-2; D gene: -; CDR3 DNA: TGTGCCAGCAGCCAAGACGGTTTTGGGATCACCGGGGAGCTGTTTTTT; CDR3 protein: CASSQDGFGITGELFF
clone size: -; J gene: TRBJ2-3; V gene: TRBV12-5; D gene: -; CDR3 DNA: TGTGCTAGTGGATTTACAGATACGCAGTATTTT; CDR3 protein: CASGFTDTQYF
clone size: -; J gene: TRBJ2-5; V gene: TRBV5-1; D gene: TRBD1; CDR3 DNA: TGCGCCAGCAGCTTGGGTGGAGGGACAGGTCAAGAGACCCAGTACTTC; CDR3 protein: CASSLGGGTGQETQYF
clone size: -; J gene: TRBJ1-2; V gene: TRBV10-3; D gene: TRBD1; CDR3 DNA: TGTGCCATCAGTGAAGACAGGGGGTATGGCTACACCTTC; CDR3 protein: CAISEDRGYGYTF
clone size: -; J gene: TRBJ2-5; V gene: TRBV28; D gene: -; CDR3 DNA: TGTGCCAGCAGTTTATACAGACAAGAGACCCAGTACTTC; CDR3 protein: CASSLYRQETQYF
clone size: -; J gene: TRBJ2-5; V gene: TRBV7-8; D gene: TRBD2; CDR3 DNA: TGTGCCAGCACCTCGCGGGGGTTGGATAATGACCAGTACTTC; CDR3 protein: CASTSRGLDNDQYF
clone size: -; J gene: TRBJ2-6; V gene: TRBV28; D gene: -; CDR3 DNA: TGTGCCAGCAGTCCCACGGCAGGGGGGAGCGGGGCCAACGTCCTGACTTTC; CDR3 protein: CASSPTAGGSGANVLTF
clone size: -; J gene: TRBJ2-5; V gene: TRBV6-5; D gene: -; CDR3 DNA: TGTGCCAGCAGTTCCCCCCACCAAGAGACCCAGTACTTC; CDR3 protein: CASSSPHQETQYF
clone size: -; J gene: TRBJ2-6; V gene: TRBV28; D gene: -; CDR3 DNA: TGTGCCAGCAGCCGAGAGACCGTTTCCGGGGCCAACGTCCTGACTTTC; CDR3 protein: CASSRETVSGANVLTF
clone size: -; J gene: TRBJ1-3; V gene: TRBV5-1; D gene: -; CDR3 DNA: TGCGCCAGCAGCTTGACTGGGACTCGAGGAATGGGTAACACCATATATTTT; CDR3 protein: CASSLTGTRGMGNTIYF
clone size: -; J gene: TRBJ1-4; V gene: TRBV5-1; D gene: TRBD1; CDR3 DNA: TGCGCCAGCAGATACGGACAGGGCGGGAGCGAAAAACTGTTTTTT; CDR3 protein: CASRYGQGGSEKLFF
clone size: -; J gene: TRBJ1-3; V gene: TRBV9; D gene: -; CDR3 DNA: TGTGCCAGCAGCGTATCGGGGACGAGCTCTGGAAACACCATATATTTT; CDR3 protein: CASSVSGTSSGNTIYF
clone size: -; J gene: TRBJ1-1; V gene: TRBV7-9; D gene: -; CDR3 DNA: TGTGCCAGCAGCTTTGGGGCGGGAAACACTGAAGCTTTCTTT; CDR3 protein: CASSFGAGNTEAFF
clone size: -; J gene: TRBJ1-1; V gene: TRBV7-9; D gene: -; CDR3 DNA: TGTGCCAGCAGCTTAGAGGGGGGGAACACTGAAGCTTTCTTT; CDR3 protein: CASSLEGGNTEAFF
clone size: once; J gene: TRBJ1-4; V gene: TRBV6-1; D gene: TRBD1; CDR3 DNA: TGTGCCAGCAGTGAGGGACAGCCGATTAATGAAAAACTGTTTTTT; CDR3 protein: CASSEGQPINEKLFF
clone size: -; J gene: TRBJ2-3; V gene: TRBV4-3; D gene: -; CDR3 DNA: TGCGCCAGCAGTCGACAGATTTCCACAGATACGCAGTATTTT; CDR3 protein: CASSRQISTDTQYF
clone size: -; J gene: TRBJ2-7; V gene: TRBV7-6; D gene: -; CDR3 DNA: TGTGCCAGCAGCTTAGGGGCGGGACTCACCTACGAGCAGTACTTC; CDR3 protein: CASSLGAGLTYEQYF
clone size: -; J gene: TRBJ1-2; V gene: TRBV28; D gene: -; CDR3 DNA: TGTGCCAGCAGTTTATTGGGGGAAGACTATGGCTACACCTTC; CDR3 protein: CASSLLGEDYGYTF
clone size: -; J gene: TRBJ1-3; V gene: TRBV6-6; D gene: -; CDR3 DNA: TGTGCCAGCAGTTACGGGGGGACTGGAAACACCATATATTTT; CDR3 protein: CASSYGGTGNTIYF
clone size: -; J gene: TRBJ1-5; V gene: TRBV19; D gene: -; CDR3 DNA: TGTGCCAGTAGTATAGTGCCGGGGAGTTTGAGACAGCCCCAGCATTTT; CDR3 protein: CASSIVPGSLRQPQHF
clone size: -; J gene: TRBJ2-5; V gene: TRBV7-2; D gene: TRBD2; CDR3 DNA: TGTGCCAGCAGCTTAGCAGCGGGAGGCGGGACCCAGTACTTC; CDR3 protein: CASSLAAGGGTQYF
clone size: -; J gene: TRBJ2-7; V gene: TRBV10-3; D gene: -; CDR3 DNA: TGTGCCATCAGTGAGCTCGGACAGACCTACGAGCAGTACTTC; CDR3 protein: CAISELGQTYEQYF
clone size: -; J gene: TRBJ1-3; V gene: TRBV10-1; D gene: -; CDR3 DNA: TGCGCCAGCAGTGAAGGGAGCTCTGGAAACACCATATATTTT; CDR3 protein: CASSEGSSGNTIYF
clone size: -; J gene: TRBJ2-7; V gene: TRBV2; D gene: -; CDR3 DNA: TGTGCCAGCAGTGATTACTACGAGCAGTACTTC; CDR3 protein: CASSDYYEQYF
clone size: once; J gene: TRBJ1-5; V gene: TRBV2; D gene: -; CDR3 DNA: TGTGCCAGCAGGCTCGGCGGGGGCTATCAGCCCCAGCATTTT; CDR3 protein: CASRLGGGYQPQHF
clone size: -; J gene: TRBJ2-7; V gene: TRBV5-4; D gene: -; CDR3 DNA: TGTGCCAGCAGCTTATCAGGGGCCCACGAGCAGTACTTC; CDR3 protein: CASSLSGAHEQYF
clone size: -; J gene: TRBJ1-2; V gene: TRBV6-4; D gene: -; CDR3 DNA: TGTGCCAGCAGTGACAATGGTAGGGGCTACACCTTC; CDR3 protein: CASSDNGRGYTF
clone size: once; J gene: TRBJ1-1; V gene: TRBV12-5; D gene: TRBD1; CDR3 DNA: TGTGCTAGTGGCCCCGGACTGACAGGGCCCACTGAAGCTTTCTTT; CDR3 protein: CASGPGLTGPTEAFF
clone size: -; J gene: TRBJ1-6; V gene: TRBV9; D gene: -; CDR3 DNA: TGTGCCAGCAGCGGGACCGGGACTCCAAATTCACCCCTCCACTTT; CDR3 protein: CASSGTGTPNSPLHF
clone size: -; J gene: TRBJ1-1; V gene: TRBV7-2; D gene: TRBD1; CDR3 DNA: TGTGCCAGCAGTTTCAGCCGGGACAGGGGCGTTGAAGCTTTCTTT; CDR3 protein: CASSFSRDRGVEAFF
clone size: -; J gene: TRBJ2-3; V gene: TRBV18; D gene: -; CDR3 DNA: TGTGCCAGCTCACCGACAATTGGCGGAGATACGCAGTATTTT; CDR3 protein: CASSPTIGGDTQYF
clone size: -; J gene: TRBJ1-1; V gene: TRBV19; D gene: TRBD1; CDR3 DNA: TGTGCCAGTAGTATAACAGGGGCGTCGAACACTGAAGCTTTCTTT; CDR3 protein: CASSITGASNTEAFF
clone size: -; J gene: TRBJ1-2; V gene: TRBV10-2; D gene: TRBD1; CDR3 DNA: TGCGCCAGCAGGCCGGGACAGCTTATTCTATATGGCTACACCTTC; CDR3 protein: CASRPGQLILYGYTF
clone size: once; J gene: TRBJ2-7; V gene: TRBV7-2; D gene: TRBD2; CDR3 DNA: TGTGCCAGCAGCCTATCCGGGACTAGCGGGAACTACGAGCAGTACTTC; CDR3 protein: CASSLSGTSGNYEQYF
clone size: -; J gene: TRBJ2-2; V gene: TRBV7-9; D gene: TRBD1; CDR3 DNA: TGTGCCAGCAGCCGGGGACAGGGAAGTGTCCCCGGGGAGCTGTTTTTT; CDR3 protein: CASSRGQGSVPGELFF
clone size: once; J gene: TRBJ1-5; V gene: TRBV28; D gene: TRBD1; CDR3 DNA: TGTGCCAGCAACAGGGGGCTTCAGCCCCAGCATTTT; CDR3 protein: CASNRGLQPQHF
clone size: once; J gene: TRBJ2-1; V gene: TRBV2; D gene: -; CDR3 DNA: TGTGCCAGTAAGGACTCGAGCTCCTACAATGAGCAGTTCTTC; CDR3 protein: CASKDSSSYNEQFF
clone size: -; J gene: TRBJ2-3; V gene: TRBV28; D gene: TRBD2; CDR3 DNA: TGTGCCAGCAGTTTACCGGGAGGGATAGATACGCAGTATTTT; CDR3 protein: CASSLPGGIDTQYF
clone size: -; J gene: TRBJ2-2; V gene: TRBV10-2; D gene: TRBD1; CDR3 DNA: TGCGCCAGCAGGGGACAGCCGACGGCCGGGGAGCTGTTTTTT; CDR3 protein: CASRGQPTAGELFF
clone size: once; J gene: TRBJ2-5; V gene: TRBV5-1; D gene: TRBD2; CDR3 DNA: TGCGCCAGCAGCTCTCTTTTCATAGCGGGGGGTCAAGAGACCCAGTACTTC; CDR3 protein: CASSSLFIAGGQETQYF
clone size: -; J gene: TRBJ1-1; V gene: TRBV19; D gene: -; CDR3 DNA: TGTGCCACCAGGTGGGGTCGGTTGAACACTGAAGCTTTCTTT; CDR3 protein: CATRWGRLNTEAFF
clone size: -; J gene: TRBJ2-1; V gene: TRBV11-2; D gene: TRBD2; CDR3 DNA: TGTGCCAGCAGCTTACGGTTAGCGGGAGATGGTGAGCAGTTCTTC; CDR3 protein: CASSLRLAGDGEQFF